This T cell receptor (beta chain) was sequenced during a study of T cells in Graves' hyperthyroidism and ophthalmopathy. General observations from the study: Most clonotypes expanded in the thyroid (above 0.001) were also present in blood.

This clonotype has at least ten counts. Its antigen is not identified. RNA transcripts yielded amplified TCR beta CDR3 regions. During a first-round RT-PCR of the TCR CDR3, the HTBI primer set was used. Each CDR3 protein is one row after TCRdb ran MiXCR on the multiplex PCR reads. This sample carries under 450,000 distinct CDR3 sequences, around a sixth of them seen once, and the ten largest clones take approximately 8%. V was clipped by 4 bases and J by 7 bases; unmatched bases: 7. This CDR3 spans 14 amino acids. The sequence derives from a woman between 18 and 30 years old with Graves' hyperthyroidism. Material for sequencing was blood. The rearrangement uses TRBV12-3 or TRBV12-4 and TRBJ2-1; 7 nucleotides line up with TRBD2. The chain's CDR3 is CASSSSGKRNEQFF. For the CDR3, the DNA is TGTGCCAGCAGTTCCAGCGGGAAACGAAATGAGCAGTTCTTC.